These T cell receptor beta chains were read from a single sample in a study of breast tumors, draining lymph nodes, adjacent tissues. One entry per CDR3 protein results from TCRdb running MiXCR on the multiplex PCR reads. The sample has about 230,000 distinct CDR3 sequences, approximately 30% seen once. The sequenced sample consisted of axillary lymph node tissue. All receptors come from a female donor with breast cancer. Some clones in this sample may be carry-over from other donors' samples. Each CDR3 is given with its conserved first and last residue. Each record gives: D gene, J gene, V gene, clone size, CDR3 protein. D genes are given only for firm matches. Clone size is given for some rows only: seen once, a few or many times, or a class if the clone is expanded.

D gene: TRBD1
J gene: TRBJ1-5
V gene: TRBV2
clone size: once
CDR3 protein: CASREPGYEQGQPQHF

D gene: TRBD2
J gene: TRBJ2-2
V gene: TRBV30
clone size: many
CDR3 protein: CAWRELAGYTGELFF

D gene: TRBD1
J gene: TRBJ2-1
V gene: TRBV6-4
clone size: few
CDR3 protein: CASKPQPGGNEQFF

D gene: NA
J gene: TRBJ1-3
V gene: TRBV9
clone size: many
CDR3 protein: CASSTQYSGNTIYF

D gene: NA
J gene: TRBJ1-1
V gene: TRBV27
clone size: NA
CDR3 protein: CASSLRGGYTEAFF

D gene: NA
J gene: TRBJ1-3
V gene: TRBV10-3
clone size: many
CDR3 protein: CAISETGTSPRGNTIYF

D gene: TRBD2
J gene: TRBJ2-1
V gene: TRBV7-3
clone size: many
CDR3 protein: CASSLGTGLASNEQFF

D gene: NA
J gene: TRBJ2-3
V gene: TRBV15
clone size: NA
CDR3 protein: CATSRAGEDAQYF

D gene: TRBD2
J gene: TRBJ2-1
V gene: TRBV5-1
clone size: many
CDR3 protein: CASSPGLAGSNEQFF

D gene: NA
J gene: TRBJ2-1
V gene: TRBV29-1
clone size: NA
CDR3 protein: CSVDAGSSYNEQFF

D gene: TRBD1
J gene: TRBJ1-4
V gene: TRBV15
clone size: NA
CDR3 protein: CATSRGRDSENEKLFF

D gene: NA
J gene: TRBJ1-2
V gene: TRBV20-1
clone size: NA
CDR3 protein: CSARDAGGRTYGYTF

D gene: NA
J gene: TRBJ2-3
V gene: TRBV7-2
clone size: NA
CDR3 protein: CASSRLGGISTDTQYF

D gene: NA
J gene: TRBJ2-3
V gene: TRBV29-1
clone size: many
CDR3 protein: CSVGVMSTQYF

D gene: TRBD1
J gene: TRBJ2-6
V gene: TRBV27
clone size: NA
CDR3 protein: CASSLKAAGQGLTF

D gene: TRBD1
J gene: TRBJ1-1
V gene: TRBV7-9
clone size: NA
CDR3 protein: CASIRGGTGPIEAFF

D gene: TRBD1
J gene: TRBJ1-2
V gene: TRBV18
clone size: few
CDR3 protein: CASSPGQGIYNYGYTF

D gene: NA
J gene: TRBJ2-5
V gene: TRBV4-1
clone size: NA
CDR3 protein: CASRQSRQGGVTQYF

D gene: TRBD1
J gene: TRBJ2-3
V gene: TRBV6-5
clone size: few
CDR3 protein: CASCPIMTGVSLRGLCTGTQYF

D gene: NA
J gene: TRBJ2-7
V gene: TRBV14
clone size: many
CDR3 protein: CASSLVRGAYEQYF

D gene: NA
J gene: TRBJ2-1
V gene: TRBV20-1
clone size: NA
CDR3 protein: CSATGQYNEQFF

D gene: TRBD2
J gene: TRBJ2-2
V gene: TRBV14
clone size: many
CDR3 protein: CASSQGLAGGSRELFF

D gene: NA
J gene: TRBJ2-3
V gene: TRBV10-3
clone size: NA
CDR3 protein: CAISESATDTQYF

D gene: NA
J gene: TRBJ1-2
V gene: TRBV5-8
clone size: NA
CDR3 protein: CASSSPTGPYGYTF

D gene: NA
J gene: TRBJ1-6
V gene: TRBV5-8
clone size: NA
CDR3 protein: CASSLKRGGANSPLHF

D gene: TRBD2
J gene: TRBJ2-3
V gene: TRBV4-3
clone size: NA
CDR3 protein: CASSQRNPGGGTSRSTDTQYF

D gene: NA
J gene: TRBJ1-6
V gene: TRBV7-9
clone size: NA
CDR3 protein: CASSRGAGVSPLHF

D gene: NA
J gene: TRBJ1-5
V gene: TRBV7-9
clone size: NA
CDR3 protein: CASSLDAANQPQHF

D gene: TRBD2
J gene: TRBJ2-5
V gene: TRBV11-3
clone size: NA
CDR3 protein: CASSSGLGGTSGSGAKETQYF

D gene: NA
J gene: TRBJ2-7
V gene: TRBV20-1
clone size: few
CDR3 protein: CSARESLRRTSYEQYF

D gene: TRBD1
J gene: TRBJ2-3
V gene: TRBV10-3
clone size: NA
CDR3 protein: CATGTGTDTQYF

D gene: NA
J gene: TRBJ1-1
V gene: TRBV7-8
clone size: few
CDR3 protein: CASSLQDGNTEAFF

D gene: NA
J gene: TRBJ2-1
V gene: TRBV7-9
clone size: many
CDR3 protein: CASSLALLGPRNEQFF

D gene: NA
J gene: TRBJ2-3
V gene: TRBV5-1
clone size: NA
CDR3 protein: CASSLASLEGDTQCF

D gene: NA
J gene: TRBJ1-2
V gene: TRBV4-1
clone size: many
CDR3 protein: CASSQDLRVAGANYGYTF

D gene: NA
J gene: TRBJ1-5
V gene: TRBV12-5
clone size: NA
CDR3 protein: CASGPGDSNQPQHF

D gene: TRBD2
J gene: TRBJ2-1
V gene: TRBV20-1
clone size: many
CDR3 protein: CSAPEKRGLAGDVF

D gene: NA
J gene: TRBJ2-7
V gene: TRBV30
clone size: many
CDR3 protein: CAWSLAAGEREQYF

D gene: NA
J gene: TRBJ2-7
V gene: TRBV27
clone size: many
CDR3 protein: CASSFKGRTYEQYF

D gene: TRBD1
J gene: TRBJ2-6
V gene: TRBV2
clone size: once
CDR3 protein: CASYGQGAGANVLTF

D gene: TRBD2
J gene: TRBJ2-1
V gene: TRBV20-1
clone size: many
CDR3 protein: CRGLDGNEQFF

D gene: TRBD2
J gene: TRBJ2-6
V gene: TRBV7-9
clone size: NA
CDR3 protein: CASSYTVAGVSGANVLTF

D gene: TRBD1
J gene: TRBJ1-1
V gene: TRBV6-2/TRBV6-3
clone size: NA
CDR3 protein: CASVRDRGLGTEAFF

D gene: TRBD2
J gene: TRBJ2-5
V gene: TRBV20-1
clone size: many
CDR3 protein: CSASRPSGAQETQYF

D gene: TRBD2
J gene: TRBJ2-4
V gene: TRBV10-3
clone size: NA
CDR3 protein: CAIRGTTENIQYF

D gene: TRBD1
J gene: TRBJ1-4
V gene: TRBV6-6
clone size: few
CDR3 protein: CASSPPVGGGYGANEKLFF

D gene: TRBD1
J gene: TRBJ1-6
V gene: TRBV20-1
clone size: many
CDR3 protein: CSAPRDSNSPLHF

D gene: TRBD2
J gene: TRBJ2-1
V gene: TRBV9
clone size: many
CDR3 protein: CASSVAQRELNEQFF

D gene: TRBD1
J gene: TRBJ1-6
V gene: TRBV6-5
clone size: many
CDR3 protein: CASSIQGARAPLHF

D gene: NA
J gene: TRBJ1-1
V gene: TRBV20-1
clone size: few
CDR3 protein: CSAISTGNTEAFF

D gene: NA
J gene: TRBJ2-3
V gene: TRBV14
clone size: NA
CDR3 protein: CARSQGGGTDTQYF

D gene: TRBD1
J gene: TRBJ2-5
V gene: TRBV7-3
clone size: once
CDR3 protein: CASSLATGVQETQCF

D gene: TRBD2
J gene: TRBJ2-1
V gene: TRBV29-1
clone size: NA
CDR3 protein: CSAYSGSSYNEQFF

D gene: NA
J gene: TRBJ1-1
V gene: TRBV12-3/TRBV12-4
clone size: many
CDR3 protein: CASSLQNTEAFF